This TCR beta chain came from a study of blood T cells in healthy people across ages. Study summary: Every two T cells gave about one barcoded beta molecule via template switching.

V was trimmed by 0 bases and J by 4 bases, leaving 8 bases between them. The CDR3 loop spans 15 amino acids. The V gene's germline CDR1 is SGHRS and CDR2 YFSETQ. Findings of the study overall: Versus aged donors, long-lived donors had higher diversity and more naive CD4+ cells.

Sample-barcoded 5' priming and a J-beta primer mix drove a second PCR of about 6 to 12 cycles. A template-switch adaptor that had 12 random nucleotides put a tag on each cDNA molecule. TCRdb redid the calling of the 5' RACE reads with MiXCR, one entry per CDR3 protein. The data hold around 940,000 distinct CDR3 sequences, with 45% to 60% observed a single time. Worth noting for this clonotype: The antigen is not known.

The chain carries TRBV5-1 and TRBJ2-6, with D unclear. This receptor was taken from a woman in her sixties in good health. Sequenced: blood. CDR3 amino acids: CASSLGNVGANVLTF. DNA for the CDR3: TGCGCCAGCAGCTTGGGAAACGTAGGGGCCAACGTCCTGACTTTC.